The T cell receptor beta chain under discussion was sequenced for a study of siplizumab effects on memory and regulatory T cells. Profiling relied on immunoSEQ multiplex PCR, and the TCRdb table lists in-frame clones only, not all of them. The sample contains approximately 100,000 clones, 92% of which appear only once. The source is a human donor in good health. Sequenced sample: Tregs sorted from blood.

The CDR3 is CASSLTASGANVLTF. CDR3 DNA: TGTGCCAGCAGCTTGACGGCATCTGGGGCCAACGTCCTGACTTTC. The rearrangement links TRBV5-5 to TRBJ2-6; D ambiguous. V lost 1 base and J 1 base, leaving 6 bases between the germline ends. The length of the CDR3 is 15 residues. CDR1 and CDR2 from the germline V gene are SGHKS and YYEKEE (reference sequence).